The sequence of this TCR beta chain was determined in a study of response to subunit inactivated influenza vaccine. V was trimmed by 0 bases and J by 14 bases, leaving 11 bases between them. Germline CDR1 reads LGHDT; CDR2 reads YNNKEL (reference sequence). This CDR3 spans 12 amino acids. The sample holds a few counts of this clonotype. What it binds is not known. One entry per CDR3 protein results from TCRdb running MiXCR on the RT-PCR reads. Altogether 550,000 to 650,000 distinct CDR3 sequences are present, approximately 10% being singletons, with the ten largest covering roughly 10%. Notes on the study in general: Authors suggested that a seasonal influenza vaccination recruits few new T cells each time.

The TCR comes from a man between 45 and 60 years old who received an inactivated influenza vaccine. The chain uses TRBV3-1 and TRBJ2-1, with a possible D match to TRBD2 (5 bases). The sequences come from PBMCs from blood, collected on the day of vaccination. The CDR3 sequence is CASSQDTGVKFF. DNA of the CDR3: TGTGCCAGCAGCCAAGATACCGGGGTGAAGTTCTTC.